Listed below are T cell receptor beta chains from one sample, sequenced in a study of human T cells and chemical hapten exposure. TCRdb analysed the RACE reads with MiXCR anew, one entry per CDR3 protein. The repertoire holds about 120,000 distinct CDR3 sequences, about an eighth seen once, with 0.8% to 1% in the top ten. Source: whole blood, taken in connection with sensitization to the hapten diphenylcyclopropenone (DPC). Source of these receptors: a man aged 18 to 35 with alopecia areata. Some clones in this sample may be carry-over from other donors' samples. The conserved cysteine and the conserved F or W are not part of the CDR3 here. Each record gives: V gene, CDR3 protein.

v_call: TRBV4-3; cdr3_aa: ASSRDTPSHYEQY
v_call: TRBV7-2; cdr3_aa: ASSSRTMANSNQPQH
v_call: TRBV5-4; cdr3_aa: ASRPPGRRTDTQY
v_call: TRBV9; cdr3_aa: ASSVEGHRFNSPLH
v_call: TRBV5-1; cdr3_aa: ASSLAGRDEGDSPLH
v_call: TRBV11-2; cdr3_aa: ASSLVTEKNEQF
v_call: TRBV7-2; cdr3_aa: ASSLVVGNPSNQPQH
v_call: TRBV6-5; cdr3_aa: ASSWGQFLSGANVLT
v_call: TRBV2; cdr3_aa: ASSDKKNTGELF
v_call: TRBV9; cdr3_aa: ASSVAVTLNTGELF
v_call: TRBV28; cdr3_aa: ASKRQSMNTEAF
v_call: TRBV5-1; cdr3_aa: ASSRETGEDEQY
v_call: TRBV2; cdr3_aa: ASRTTSGGGNEQF
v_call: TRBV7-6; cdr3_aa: ASSLPVSQETQY
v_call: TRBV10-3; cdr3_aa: AIRGDRGYNSPLH
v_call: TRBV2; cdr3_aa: ASSADRPPGTQH
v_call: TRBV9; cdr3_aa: ASFAGGGTIPTDTQY
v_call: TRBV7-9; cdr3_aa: ASSPQGGANSGANVLT
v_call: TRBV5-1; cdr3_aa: ASSLAPGAGNQPQH
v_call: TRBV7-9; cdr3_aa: ASSVYRGYLSTDTQY
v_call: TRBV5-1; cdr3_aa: ASTDSNTEAF
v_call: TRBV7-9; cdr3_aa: ASSFLAGGLRGRSGNTIY
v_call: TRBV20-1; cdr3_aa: SARRRRWPQH
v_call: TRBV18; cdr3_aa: ASSPTAMNTGELF
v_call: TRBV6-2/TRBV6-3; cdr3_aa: ASKASWGPNTGELF
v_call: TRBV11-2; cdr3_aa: ASSRPLAKNIQY
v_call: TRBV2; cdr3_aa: ASLGTTNAHNEQF
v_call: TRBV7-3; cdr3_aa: ASSLLPSQGESTEAF
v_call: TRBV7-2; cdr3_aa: ASSRPEENEKLF
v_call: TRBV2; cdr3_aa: ASSEGQGYNSPLH
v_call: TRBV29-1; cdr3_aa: SVDVVFNNEQF
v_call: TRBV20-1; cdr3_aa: SARLDPNIQY
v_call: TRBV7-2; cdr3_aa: ASSPRAQSLAV
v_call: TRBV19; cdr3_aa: ASSPFGIPTGELF
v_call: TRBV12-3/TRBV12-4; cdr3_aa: ASSLQGPKNIQY
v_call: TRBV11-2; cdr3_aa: ASSGHRGRNTGELF
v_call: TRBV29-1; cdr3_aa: SVLVSARGLGTEAF
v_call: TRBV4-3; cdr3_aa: ASSQDRQGQDEQY
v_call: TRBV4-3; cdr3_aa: ASSQGSGQGADTQY
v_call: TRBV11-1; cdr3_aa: ASSLAWTGGSTEAF
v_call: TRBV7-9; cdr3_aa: ASSLVYRLASTDTQY
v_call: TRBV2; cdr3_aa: ASSEAGDRGEGYT
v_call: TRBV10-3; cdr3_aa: AIGQTGNTEAF
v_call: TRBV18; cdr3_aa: ASSQGGNQPQH
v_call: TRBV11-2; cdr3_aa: ASSFRDRGIQNIQY
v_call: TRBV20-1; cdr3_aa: SASTSGGADNEQF
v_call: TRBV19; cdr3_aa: ASSEEETQY
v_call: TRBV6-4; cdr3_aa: ASSEGRGNIQY
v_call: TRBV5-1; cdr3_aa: ASSPTVRTYEQY
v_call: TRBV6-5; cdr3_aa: ASSYWAPGAGANVLT
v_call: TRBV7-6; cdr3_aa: ASSLEGYRNQPQH
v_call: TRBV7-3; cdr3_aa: ASRERTGANTGELF
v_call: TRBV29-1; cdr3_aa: SVARRSTSWGADTQY
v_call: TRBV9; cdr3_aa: ASSVGRGHQPQH
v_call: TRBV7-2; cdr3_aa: ASGTSGGKETQY
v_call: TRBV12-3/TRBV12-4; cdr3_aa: ASSGPWTTGTTGELF
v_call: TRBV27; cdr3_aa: ASSHPGGNQPQH
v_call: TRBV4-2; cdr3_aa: ASSQGQPNNYGYT